Below are 4 T cell receptor beta chains sequenced from a single sample in a study of T cell responses to AZD1222 COVID-19 vaccine. Sequencing was performed with immunoSEQ multiplex PCR; in TCRdb, only in-frame clones are kept and a portion is missing. The table includes some 120,000 clones, about 89% detected once. The sample in question was peripheral blood, obtained on day 0 of AZD1222 vaccination. The receptors were sampled from an adult in good health.

A single count supports this clone. The chain carries TRBV19 and TRBJ2-2, with 7 bases matching TRBD1. Germline trimming cut 5 bases from V and 6 bases from J; bases unmatched to any gene: 6. This CDR3 region has 14 residues. The germline V gene has CDR1 LNHDA and CDR2 SQIVND (reference sequence). The CDR3 DNA reads as TGTGCCAGTAGTCCACGGACAGGCCCCGGGGAGCTGTTTTTT. This translates into CASSPRTGPGELFF.

This chain uses TRBV2 with TRBJ1-1; D possibly corresponds to TRBD1 (6 bases). Per germline, CDR1 SNHLY and CDR2 FYNNEI. Trimming removed 8 bases at V and 1 base at J, with 14 bases between. The CDR3 contains 14 residues. CDR3 protein: CASRPYRENTEAFF. The CDR3 nucleotides read TGTGCCAGCCGACCGTACAGGGAGAACACTGAAGCTTTCTTT.

The rearrangement links TRBV19 to TRBJ2-7; D might be TRBD1 (6 bases). The V gene's germline CDR1 is LNHDA and CDR2 SQIVND (reference sequence). Trimming removed 7 bases at V and 3 bases at J, with 16 bases between. This CDR3 is 14 amino acids long. Here the CDR3 reads CASNPGVGVYEQYF. In DNA form, the CDR3 reads TGTGCCAGTAATCCAGGGGTGGGAGTCTACGAGCAGTACTTC.

This chain links TRBV24-1 with TRBJ2-7; 8 nucleotides agree with TRBD1. Germline V CDR1 and CDR2: KGHDR, SFDVKD. The CDR3 totals 14 residues. With V trimmed by 4 bases and J by 4 bases, 5 bases remained unmatched. CDR3 sequence reads: CATSERQGIYEQYF. The CDR3 DNA sequence: TGTGCCACCAGTGAACGACAGGGGATTTACGAGCAGTACTTC.